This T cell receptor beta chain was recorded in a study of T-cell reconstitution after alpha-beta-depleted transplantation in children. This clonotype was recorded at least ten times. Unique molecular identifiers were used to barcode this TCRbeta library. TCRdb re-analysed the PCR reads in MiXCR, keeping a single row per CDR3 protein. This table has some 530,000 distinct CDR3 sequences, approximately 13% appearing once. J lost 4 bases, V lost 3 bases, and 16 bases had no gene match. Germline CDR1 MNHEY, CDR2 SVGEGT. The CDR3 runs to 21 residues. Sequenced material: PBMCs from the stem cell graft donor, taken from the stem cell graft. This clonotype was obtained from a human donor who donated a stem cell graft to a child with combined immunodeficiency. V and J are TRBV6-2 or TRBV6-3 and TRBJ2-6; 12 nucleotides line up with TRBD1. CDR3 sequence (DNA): TGTGCCAGCAGTTATTATCCCACAGGGGGACAGGGGGCGGCGGGGGCCAACGTCCTGACTTTC. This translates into CASSYYPTGGQGAAGANVLTF.